This T cell receptor (beta chain) was identified during a study of T cell clonotyping in hematopoietic cell transplantation. Profiling relied on immunoSEQ multiplex PCR, and the TCRdb table lists in-frame clones only, not all of them. Of some 1,000 clones in the sample, approximately 92% are singletons; the top ten hold around 4%. Study-level results: At the given depth, recipient repertoires were over 95% de novo clonotypes. Broader posttransplant TCR repertoire diversity was predicted by graft donor and pretransplant recipient Inverse Simpson Index values. CD4 and CD8 repertoire contributions could not be separated without sorting.

Recipients were bled about 28 days pretransplant and at posttransplant days 30, 100, 180. Germline CDR1 MNHEY, CDR2 SVGAGI. The CDR3 extends over 13 amino acids. Trimming shortened V by 6 bases and J by 7 bases, and 10 bases separated the two germline ends. With respect to this clone: Its specificity is not known.

The sample here was PBMCs, taken 180 days after allogeneic stem cell transplant. This receptor was taken from a male patient between 50 and 60 years old who had an allogeneic stem cell transplant from a related donor, so T cells may come from the graft donor. Some clones in this sample may be carry-over from other donors' samples. The chain is built from TRBV6-5 and TRBJ1-6; D is uncertain. This CDR3 is CASRETFNSPLHF. CDR3 DNA sequence: TGTGCCAGCAGAGAGACGTTCAATTCACCCCTCCACTTT.